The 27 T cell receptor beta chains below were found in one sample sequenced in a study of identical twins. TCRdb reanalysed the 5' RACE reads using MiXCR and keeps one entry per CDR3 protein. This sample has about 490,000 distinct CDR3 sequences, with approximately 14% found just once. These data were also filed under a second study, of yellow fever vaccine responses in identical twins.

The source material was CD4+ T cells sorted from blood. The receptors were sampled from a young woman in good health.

The CDR3, as DNA: TGTGCCATCAGCCCTCGTGGGGGGGAGAATGAAAAACTGTTTTTT. It codes for CAISPRGGENEKLFF. The chain recombines TRBV10-3 with TRBJ1-4, with D maybe TRBD1 (5 bases). Per the germline V gene, CDR1 is ENHRY and CDR2 is SYGVKD. This CDR3 is built from 15 residues. The V gene lost 6 bases and the J gene lost 5 bases, with 16 bases spanning the gap.

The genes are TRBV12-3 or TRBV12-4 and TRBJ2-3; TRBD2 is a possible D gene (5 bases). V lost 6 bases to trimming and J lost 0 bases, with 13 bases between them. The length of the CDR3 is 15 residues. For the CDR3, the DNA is TGTGCCAGCAGCCGGTTGAGGGATAGCACAGATACGCAGTATTTT. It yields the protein CASSRLRDSTDTQYF.

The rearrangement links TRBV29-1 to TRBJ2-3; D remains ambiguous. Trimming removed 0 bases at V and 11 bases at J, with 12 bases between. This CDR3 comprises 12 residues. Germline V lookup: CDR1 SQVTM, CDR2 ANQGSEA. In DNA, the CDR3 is TGCAGCGTTGAAGATCTACGAGCCGGGCAGTATTTT. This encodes CSVEDLRAGQYF.

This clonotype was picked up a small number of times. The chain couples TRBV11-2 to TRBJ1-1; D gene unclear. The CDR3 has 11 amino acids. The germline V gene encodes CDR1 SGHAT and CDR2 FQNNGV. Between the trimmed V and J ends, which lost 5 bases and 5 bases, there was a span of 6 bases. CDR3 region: CASSRATEAFF. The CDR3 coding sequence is TGTGCCAGCAGCAGGGCGACTGAAGCTTTCTTT. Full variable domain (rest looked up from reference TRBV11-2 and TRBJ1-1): EAGVAQSPRYKIIEKRQSVAFWCNPISGHATLYWYQQILGQGPKLLIQFQNNGVVDDSQLPKDRFSAERLKGVDSTLKIQPAKLEDSAVYLCASSRATEAFFGQGTRLTVV.

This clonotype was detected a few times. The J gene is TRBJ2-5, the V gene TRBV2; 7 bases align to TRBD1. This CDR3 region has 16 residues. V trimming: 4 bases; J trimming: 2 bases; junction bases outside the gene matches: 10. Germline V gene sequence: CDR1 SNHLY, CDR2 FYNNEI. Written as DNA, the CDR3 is TGTGCCAGCAGTGTACGACCGACCAGGGGGCAAGAGACCCAGTACTTC. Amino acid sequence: CASSVRPTRGQETQYF. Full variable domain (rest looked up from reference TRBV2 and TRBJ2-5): EPEVTQTPSHQVTQMGQEVILRCVPISNHLYFYWYRQILGQKVEFLVSFYNNEISEKSEIFDDQFSVERPDGSNFTLKIRSTKLEDSAMYFCASSVRPTRGQETQYFGPGTRLLVL.

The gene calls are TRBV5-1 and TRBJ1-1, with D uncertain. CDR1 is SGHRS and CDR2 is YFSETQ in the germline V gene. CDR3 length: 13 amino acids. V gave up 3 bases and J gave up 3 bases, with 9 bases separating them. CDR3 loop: CASSSDGDTEAFF. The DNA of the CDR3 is TGCGCCAGCAGCTCCGACGGGGACACTGAAGCTTTCTTT.

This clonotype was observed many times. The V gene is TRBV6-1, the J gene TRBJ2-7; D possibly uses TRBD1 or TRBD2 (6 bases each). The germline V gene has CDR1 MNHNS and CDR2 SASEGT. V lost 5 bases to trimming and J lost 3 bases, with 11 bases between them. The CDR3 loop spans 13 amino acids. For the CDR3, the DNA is TGTGCCAGCAGTCTGGAGGGGGTCTACGAGCAGTACGTC. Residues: CASSLEGVYEQYV.

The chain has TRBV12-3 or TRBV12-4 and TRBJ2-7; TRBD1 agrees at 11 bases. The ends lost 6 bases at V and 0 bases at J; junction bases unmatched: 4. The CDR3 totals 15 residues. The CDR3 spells CASRPGTGGSYEQYF. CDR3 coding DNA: TGTGCCAGCAGGCCTGGGACAGGGGGCTCCTACGAGCAGTACTTC.

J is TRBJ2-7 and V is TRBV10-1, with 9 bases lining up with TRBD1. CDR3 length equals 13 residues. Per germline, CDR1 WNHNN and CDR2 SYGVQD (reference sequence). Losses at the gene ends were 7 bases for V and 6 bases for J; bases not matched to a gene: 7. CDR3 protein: CASNSGQGSEQYF. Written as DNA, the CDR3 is TGCGCCAGCAATTCGGGACAGGGAAGCGAGCAGTACTTC.

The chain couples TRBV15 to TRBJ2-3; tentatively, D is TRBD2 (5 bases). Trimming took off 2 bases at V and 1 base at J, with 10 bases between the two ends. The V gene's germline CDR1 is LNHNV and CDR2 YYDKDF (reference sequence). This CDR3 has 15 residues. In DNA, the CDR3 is TGTGCCACCAGCAGATCGGGGAGAGGCACAGATACGCAGTATTTT. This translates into CATSRSGRGTDTQYF.

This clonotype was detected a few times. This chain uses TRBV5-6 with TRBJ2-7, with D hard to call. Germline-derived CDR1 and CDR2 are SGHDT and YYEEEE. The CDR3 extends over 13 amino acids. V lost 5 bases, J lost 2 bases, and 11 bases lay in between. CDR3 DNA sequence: TGTGCCAGCAGGGGTAGCAAGGCCTACGAGCAGTACTTC. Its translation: CASRGSKAYEQYF.

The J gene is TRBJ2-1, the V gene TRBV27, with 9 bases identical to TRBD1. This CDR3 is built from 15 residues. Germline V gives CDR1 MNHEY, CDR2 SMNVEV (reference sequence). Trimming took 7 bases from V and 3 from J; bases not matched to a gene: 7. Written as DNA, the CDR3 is TGTGCCAGCAAATCGGGACAGGGCAACTACAATGAGCAGTTCTTC. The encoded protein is CASKSGQGNYNEQFF.

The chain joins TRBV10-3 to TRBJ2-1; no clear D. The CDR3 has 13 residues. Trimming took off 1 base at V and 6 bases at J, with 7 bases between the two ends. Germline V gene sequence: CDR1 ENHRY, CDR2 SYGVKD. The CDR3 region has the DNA TGTGCCATCAGTGAGTTGGGCCCCAATGAGCAGTTCTTC. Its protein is CAISELGPNEQFF.

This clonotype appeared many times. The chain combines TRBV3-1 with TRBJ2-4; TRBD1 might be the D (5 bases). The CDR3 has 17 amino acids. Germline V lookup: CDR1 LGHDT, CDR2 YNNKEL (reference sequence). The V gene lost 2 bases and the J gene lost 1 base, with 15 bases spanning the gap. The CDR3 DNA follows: TGTGCCAGCAGCCAACGAGCAGGGCCGATGGCCAAAAACATTCAGTACTTC. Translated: CASSQRAGPMAKNIQYF.

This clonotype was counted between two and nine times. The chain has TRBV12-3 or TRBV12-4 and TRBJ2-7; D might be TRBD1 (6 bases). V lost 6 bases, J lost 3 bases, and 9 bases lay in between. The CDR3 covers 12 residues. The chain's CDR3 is CASSKDSYEQYV. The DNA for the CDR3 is TGTGCCAGCAGCAAGGACAGCTACGAGCAGTACGTC.

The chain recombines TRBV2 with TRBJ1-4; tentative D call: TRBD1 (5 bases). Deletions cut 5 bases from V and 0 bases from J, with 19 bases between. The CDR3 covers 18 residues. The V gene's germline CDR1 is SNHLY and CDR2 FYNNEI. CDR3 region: CASSQGTLSVATNEKLFF. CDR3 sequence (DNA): TGTGCCAGCAGTCAGGGTACCCTAAGCGTTGCAACTAATGAAAAACTGTTTTTT.

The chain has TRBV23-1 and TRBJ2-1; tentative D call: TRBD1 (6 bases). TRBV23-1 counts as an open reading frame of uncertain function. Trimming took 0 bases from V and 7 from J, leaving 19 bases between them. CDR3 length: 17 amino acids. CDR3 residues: CASSQSPQGGGVNEQFF. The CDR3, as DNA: TGCGCCAGCAGTCAATCGCCACAGGGTGGTGGTGTAAATGAGCAGTTCTTC.

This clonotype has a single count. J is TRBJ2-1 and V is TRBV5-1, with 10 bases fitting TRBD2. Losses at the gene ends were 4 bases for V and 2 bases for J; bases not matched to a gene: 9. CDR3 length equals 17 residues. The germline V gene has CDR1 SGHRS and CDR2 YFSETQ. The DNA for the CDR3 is TGCGCCAGCAGCATTGTGGCTAGCGGGGGTGCCTACAATGAGCAGTTCTTC. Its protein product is CASSIVASGGAYNEQFF.

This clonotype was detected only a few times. CDR3 nucleotide sequence: TGCAGCGCTGGCCGGACTAGCGGAGCCTACAATGAGCAGTTCTTC. As protein: CSAGRTSGAYNEQFF. The V and J genes are TRBV29-1 and TRBJ2-1; 10 bases line up with TRBD2. The V segment lost 7 bases and the J segment 2 bases; nucleotides outside the gene matches: 8. The V gene's germline CDR1 is SQVTM and CDR2 ANQGSEA. The CDR3 spans 15 residues.

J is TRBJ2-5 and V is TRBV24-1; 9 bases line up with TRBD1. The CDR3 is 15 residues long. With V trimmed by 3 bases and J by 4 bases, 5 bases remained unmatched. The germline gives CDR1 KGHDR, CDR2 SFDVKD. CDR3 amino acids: CATSDGDRDRETQYF. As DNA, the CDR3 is TGTGCCACCAGTGATGGGGACAGGGACCGAGAGACCCAGTACTTC.

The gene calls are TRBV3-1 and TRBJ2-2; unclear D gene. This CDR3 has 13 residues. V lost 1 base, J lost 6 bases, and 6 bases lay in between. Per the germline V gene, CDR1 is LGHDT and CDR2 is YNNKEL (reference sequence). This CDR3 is CASSQVTAGELFF. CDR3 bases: TGTGCCAGCAGCCAAGTTACGGCCGGGGAGCTGTTTTTT.

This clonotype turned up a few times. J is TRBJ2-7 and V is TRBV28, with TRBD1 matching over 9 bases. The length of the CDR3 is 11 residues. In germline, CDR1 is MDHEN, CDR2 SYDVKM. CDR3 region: CLTGGIGEQYV. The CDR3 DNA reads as TGCCTGACAGGGGGGATTGGCGAGCAGTACGTC.

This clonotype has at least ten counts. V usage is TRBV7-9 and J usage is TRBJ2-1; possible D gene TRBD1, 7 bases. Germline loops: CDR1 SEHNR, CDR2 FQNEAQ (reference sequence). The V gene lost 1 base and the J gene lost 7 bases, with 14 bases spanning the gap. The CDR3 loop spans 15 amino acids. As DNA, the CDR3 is TGTGCCAGCAGCTTAGGGTTTCCAGGGGGGAATGAGCAGTTCTTC. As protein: CASSLGFPGGNEQFF.

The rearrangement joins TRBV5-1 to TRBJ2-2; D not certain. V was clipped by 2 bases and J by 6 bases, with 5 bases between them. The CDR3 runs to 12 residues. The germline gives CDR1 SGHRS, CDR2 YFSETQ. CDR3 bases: TGCGCCAGCAGCTTTCCGGCCGGGGAGCTGTTTTTT. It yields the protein CASSFPAGELFF.

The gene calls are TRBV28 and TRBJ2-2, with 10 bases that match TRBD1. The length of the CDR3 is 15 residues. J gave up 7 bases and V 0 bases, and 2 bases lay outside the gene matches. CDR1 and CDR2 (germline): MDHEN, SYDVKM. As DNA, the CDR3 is TGTGCCAGCAGTTTATGGACAGGGGGCCACGGGGAGCTGTTTTTT. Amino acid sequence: CASSLWTGGHGELFF.

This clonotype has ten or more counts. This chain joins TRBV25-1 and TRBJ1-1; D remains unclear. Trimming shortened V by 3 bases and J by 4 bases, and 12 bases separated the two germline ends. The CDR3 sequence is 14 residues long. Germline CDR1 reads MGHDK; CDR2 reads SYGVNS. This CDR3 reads CASSDPERLTEAFF. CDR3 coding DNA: TGTGCCAGCAGTGACCCGGAGAGGCTCACTGAAGCTTTCTTT.

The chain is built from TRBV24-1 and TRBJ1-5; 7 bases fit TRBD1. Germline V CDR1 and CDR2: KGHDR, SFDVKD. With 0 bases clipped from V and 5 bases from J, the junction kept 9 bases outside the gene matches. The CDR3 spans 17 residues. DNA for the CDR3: TGTGCCACCAGTGATTTGCCCCGGGAGGGGGCAGATCAGCCCCAGCATTTT. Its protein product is CATSDLPREGADQPQHF.